What follows are 18 T cell receptor beta chains derived from one specimen sequenced in a study of T cell responses to AZD1222 COVID-19 vaccine. Only in-frame clones appear in the TCRdb table, and some are missing; sequencing was by immunoSEQ multiplex PCR. There are fewer than 85,000 clones in the sample; 92% occur only once, and about 7.1% lies in the top ten. The sequencing here drew on peripheral blood, taken on day 0 of MenACWY control vaccination. These receptor sequences come from an adult in good health.

A remark on this clone: Other DNA sequences from this sample encode an identical CDR3 as well. The genes are TRBV28 and TRBJ1-4; D is undetermined. Between the trimmed V and J ends, which lost 3 bases and 0 bases, there was a span of 5 bases. The CDR3 has 14 amino acids. Looked up from germline, CDR1 is MDHEN and CDR2 is SYDVKM. CDR3 in amino acids: CASSFGATNEKLFF. The CDR3 nucleotides read TGTGCCAGCAGTTTCGGTGCAACTAATGAAAAACTGTTTTTT.

The CDR3 nucleotides are TGTGCCAGCAGCTTAGCTCGGGACAGGGAGGCCTACGAGCAGTACTTC. Residues: CASSLARDREAYEQYF. V is TRBV7-9 and J is TRBJ2-7, with 9 bases fitting TRBD1. This CDR3 has 16 amino acids. V lost 0 bases and J lost 2; bases outside the gene matches: 5. The germline V gene has CDR1 SEHNR and CDR2 FQNEAQ (reference sequence).

The DNA for the CDR3 is TGTGCCAGCAGCTTAGGCGGGACAGGGAGAGATGGCTACACCTTC. This encodes CASSLGGTGRDGYTF. The chain combines TRBV7-9 with TRBJ1-2; 9 bases are a match to TRBD1. Germline V lookup: CDR1 SEHNR, CDR2 FQNEAQ (reference sequence). The junction had 6 bases not matched to a gene; V was cut back by 1 base and J by 6 bases. The CDR3 runs to 15 residues.

This sequence joins TRBV6-2 or TRBV6-3 and TRBJ1-5; D call uncertain. Trimming shortened V by 0 bases and J by 7 bases, and 7 bases separated the two germline ends. CDR1 is MNHEY, CDR2 SVGEGT, per germline. This CDR3 has 13 residues. The CDR3 loop reads CASSYSDLQPQHF. CDR3 nucleotides: TGTGCCAGCAGTTACTCTGATTTACAGCCCCAGCATTTT.

With regard to this clone: One end of the junction is discordant with germline, which a read error may explain. The chain links TRBV12-3 or TRBV12-4 to TRBJ2-7, with 9 bases fitting TRBD1. The CDR3 covers 12 residues. The DNA for the CDR3 is TGTGCCAGCAGTTCTCCCGGGACAGGGAAGTTTTTC. It encodes CASSSPGTGKFF.

The genes are TRBV4-3 and TRBJ2-1; 10 bases line up with TRBD2. Germline CDR1 and CDR2: LGHNA and YSLEER. Trimming removed 3 bases from V and 6 bases from J; junction bases left unmatched: 11. The CDR3 runs to 17 residues. CDR3 nucleotides: TGCGCCAGCAGCCATCAAATCAGGAGCGGGGGGGTCAATGAGCAGTTCTTC. It codes for CASSHQIRSGGVNEQFF.

This rearrangement joins TRBV28 to TRBJ1-2, with D perhaps TRBD1 (5 bases). CDR1 and CDR2 from the germline V gene are MDHEN and SYDVKM. V lost 8 bases and J 2 bases, leaving 15 bases between the germline ends. The CDR3 sequence is 14 residues long. CDR3 amino acids: CASASGDGNYGYTF. As DNA, the CDR3 is TGTGCCAGCGCTTCCGGGGACGGGAACTATGGCTACACCTTC.

The DNA for the CDR3 is TGTGCCAGCAAGTGGCGGGGGGGGCAGTACTTC. As protein: CASKWRGGQYF. The chain carries TRBV3-1 (or the pseudogene TRBV3-2) and TRBJ2-5; 9 bases agree with TRBD2. Germline CDR1 is LGHDT and CDR2 is YNNKEL (reference sequence). The trim removed 7 bases at V and 11 bases at J, leaving 5 bases unmatched. CDR3 length equals 11 residues.

The V gene is TRBV3-1 (or the pseudogene TRBV3-2), the J gene TRBJ2-4; the D gene could be TRBD1 or TRBD2 (7 bases each). This CDR3 has 16 residues. V lost 1 base and J lost 2, with 12 bases in between. Germline V gene lookup returns CDR1 LGHDT and CDR2 YNNKEL (reference sequence). This CDR3 is CASSQVRGGTKNIQYF. CDR3 nucleotide sequence: TGTGCCAGCAGCCAAGTCAGGGGGGGGACCAAAAACATTCAGTACTTC.

This chain joins TRBV9 and TRBJ2-2; TRBD2 agrees at 12 bases. The germline V gene encodes CDR1 SGDLS and CDR2 YYNGEE. The CDR3 runs 16 residues. After removal of 0 bases from V and 5 bases from J, the junction contained 2 bases not matched to a gene. CDR3 bases: TGTGCCAGCAGCGTAGGACTAGCGGGAGAAACCGGGGAGCTGTTTTTT. Translating gives CASSVGLAGETGELFF.

The chain uses TRBV6-5 and TRBJ1-5; D remains unclear. The CDR3 length is 13 residues. Germline V lookup: CDR1 MNHEY, CDR2 SVGAGI. V lost 1 base to trimming and J lost 6 bases, with 7 bases between them. CDR3 sequence reads: CASSYFVGQPQHF. CDR3 nucleotide sequence: TGTGCCAGCAGTTACTTCGTCGGTCAGCCCCAGCATTTT.

For the CDR3, the DNA is TGTGCCAGCAGCTTATCCGGACAGGGAAGAGAGACCCAGTACTTC. This sequence encodes CASSLSGQGRETQYF. The rearrangement joins TRBV7-3 to TRBJ2-5, with 8 bases matching TRBD1. CDR3 length: 15 residues. CDR1 SGHTA and CDR2 FQGTGA come from the germline V gene. The V and J ends lost 2 bases and 4 bases, in that order; junction bases with no gene match: 6.

The CDR3 sequence: CASSQVRTGELFF. The CDR3 bases are TGTGCCAGCAGCCAAGTCCGGACCGGGGAGCTGTTTTTT. This chain links TRBV3-1 (or the pseudogene TRBV3-2) with TRBJ2-2; D is ambiguous. The CDR3 is made up of 13 amino acids. V was pared by 1 base and J by 5 bases, with 5 bases between. Per germline, CDR1 LGHDT and CDR2 YNNKEL (reference sequence).

V is TRBV14 and J is TRBJ1-1; D gene unclear. The CDR3 length is 17 residues. CDR1 and CDR2 (germline): SGHDN, FVKESK. The ends were cut back, 0 bases at V and 0 bases at J, with 14 bases in the middle. The CDR3 here is CASSQDLGYTMNTEAFF. Here the CDR3 DNA reads TGTGCCAGCAGCCAAGATCTTGGGTATACCATGAACACTGAAGCTTTCTTT. The full variable domain, its missing parts supplied by reference TRBV14 and TRBJ1-1, is EAGVTQFPSHSVIEKGQTVTLRCDPISGHDNLYWYRRVMGKEIKFLLHFVKESKQDESGMPNNRFLAERTGGTYSTLKVQPAELEDSGVYFCASSQDLGYTMNTEAFFGQGTRLTVV.

The chain joins TRBV24-1 to TRBJ2-7; D is ambiguous. The germline CDR1 and CDR2 sequences are KGHDR and SFDVKD. The CDR3 contains 12 residues. Trimming took off 5 bases at V and 5 bases at J, with 9 bases between the two ends. CDR3 sequence: CATSGFYNEQYF. CDR3 nucleotide sequence: TGTGCCACCAGTGGTTTCTATAACGAGCAGTACTTC.

This rearrangement joins TRBV29-1 to TRBJ1-4; tentatively, D is TRBD1 (5 bases). Germline-derived CDR1 and CDR2 are SQVTM and ANQGSEA. Trimming shortened V by 1 base and J by 7 bases, and 13 bases separated the two germline ends. The CDR3 consists of 14 residues. The CDR3 DNA sequence: TGCAGCGTTGAAGCGGGGGACGCATCTGAAAAACTGTTTTTT. It encodes CSVEAGDASEKLFF. Supplemented by reference TRBV29-1 and TRBJ1-4, the full variable domain reads SAVISQKPSRDICQRGTSLTIQCQVDSQVTMMFWYRQQPGQSLTLIATANQGSEATYESGFVIDKFPISRPNLTFSTLTVSNMSPEDSSIYLCSVEAGDASEKLFFGSGTQLSVL.

The chain joins TRBV10-3 to TRBJ1-5; D remains ambiguous. The ends were cut back, 5 bases at V and 5 bases at J, with 16 bases in the middle. The CDR3 length is 15 residues. Germline lookup yields CDR1 ENHRY and CDR2 SYGVKD. The CDR3 region is CAISTGPATDQPQHF. The CDR3 coding sequence is TGTGCCATCAGTACGGGCCCCGCGACCGATCAGCCCCAGCATTTT.

V is TRBV7-9 and J is TRBJ1-2, with 11 positions matching TRBD1. The CDR3 runs to 13 residues. Germline CDR1 SEHNR, CDR2 FQNEAQ (reference sequence). With V trimmed by 4 bases and J by 7 bases, 2 bases remained unmatched. This chain's CDR3 is CASSWTGGAGYTF. The DNA for the CDR3 is TGTGCCAGCAGCTGGACAGGGGGCGCTGGCTACACCTTC. The entire variable domain, with the rest obtained from reference TRBV7-9 and TRBJ1-2, is as follows: DTGVSQNPRHKITKRGQNVTFRCDPISEHNRLYWYRQTLGQGPEFLTYFQNEAQLEKSRLLSDRFSAERPKGSFSTLEIQRTEQGDSAMYLCASSWTGGAGYTFGSGTRLTVV.